A selection of T cell receptor beta chains follows, all from one sample in a study of blood T cells in healthy people across ages. TCRdb re-called the 5' RACE reads with MiXCR, one entry per CDR3 protein. The sample holds 750,000 or so distinct CDR3 sequences, around 25% seen once. These same data were also listed under a study on T cells of mothers and their children.

The sequencing sample was made of blood. Every receptor here comes from a boy between 10 and 17 years old in good health. The CDR3 runs from the conserved cysteine through the conserved F or W. The D gene is left open where the match is weak. Clone size is given for some rows only: seen once, a few or many times, or a class if the clone is expanded.

j_gene,d_gene,abundance,v_gene,len,CDR3aa,CDR3nt
TRBJ2-3,NA,NA,TRBV10-3,13,CAITAPVSDTQYF,TGTGCCATCACAGCGCCAGTTTCAGATACGCAGTATTTT
TRBJ2-7,TRBD1,NA,TRBV3-1,12,CASSPGQDEQYF,TGTGCCAGCAGCCCTGGACAGGACGAGCAGTACTTC
TRBJ2-7,NA,NA,TRBV11-2,14,CASSLVISDYEQYF,TGTGCCAGCAGCTTAGTAATAAGCGACTACGAGCAGTACTTC
TRBJ2-7,NA,few,TRBV29-1,11,CSVASNYEQYF,TGCAGCGTTGCCAGCAATTACGAGCAGTACTTC
TRBJ2-5,NA,NA,TRBV10-2,14,CASSERALQETQYF,TGCGCCAGCAGTGAGAGGGCACTACAAGAGACCCAGTACTTC
TRBJ2-1,TRBD2,NA,TRBV29-1,14,CSVAGAGGDGEQFF,TGCAGCGTCGCGGGAGCGGGAGGGGACGGTGAGCAGTTCTTC
TRBJ2-5,TRBD2,few,TRBV7-3,17,CASSLTSGGARGETQYF,TGTGCCAGCAGCTTAACTAGCGGGGGGGCCAGGGGAGAGACCCAGTACTTC
TRBJ2-7,NA,NA,TRBV5-1,13,CASSLGSDYEQYF,TGCGCCAGCAGCTTGGGGTCAGACTACGAGCAGTACTTC
TRBJ2-1,TRBD1,NA,TRBV20-1,13,CSLGQGATNEQFF,TGCAGTCTTGGACAGGGGGCGACCAATGAGCAGTTCTTC
TRBJ2-1,TRBD2,few,TRBV6-2/TRBV6-3,16,CASSRPGLAAYNEQFF,TGTGCCAGCAGTCGTCCGGGACTAGCGGCTTACAATGAGCAGTTCTTC
TRBJ2-5,NA,NA,TRBV3-1,17,CASSQGAGLGGQETQYF,TGTGCCAGCAGCCAAGGAGCCGGGTTGGGGGGCCAAGAGACCCAGTACTTC
TRBJ1-2,NA,NA,TRBV10-3,13,CAISEDSTYGYTF,TGTGCCATCAGTGAGGACAGTACCTATGGCTACACCTTC
TRBJ2-5,TRBD1,many,TRBV6-2/TRBV6-3,18,CASSSRVWTGGAEETQYF,TGTGCCAGCAGTTCCCGAGTTTGGACAGGGGGCGCGGAAGAGACCCAGTACTTC
TRBJ1-6,NA,few,TRBV7-3,16,CASSLRGRAGNSPLHF,TGTGCCAGCAGCTTAAGGGGGCGAGCAGGAAATTCACCCCTCCACTTT
TRBJ2-1,NA,few,TRBV7-2,15,CASSSSLVSYNEQFF,TGTGCCAGCAGCTCATCACTAGTCTCCTACAATGAGCAGTTCTTC
TRBJ2-5,TRBD2,NA,TRBV5-1,17,CASSSEGSGSTLQTQYF,TGCGCCAGCAGCTCGGAGGGTAGCGGGAGTACGTTGCAGACCCAGTACTTC
TRBJ2-1,NA,few,TRBV9,15,CASSVDTDFGDEQFF,TGTGCCAGCAGCGTAGACACCGACTTTGGTGATGAGCAGTTCTTC
TRBJ2-5,NA,NA,TRBV11-2,15,CASSLGPTLQETQYF,TGTGCCAGCAGCTTAGGTCCTACGCTCCAAGAGACCCAGTACTTC
TRBJ2-5,NA,NA,TRBV11-2,17,CASSLGRQDLPWETQYF,TGTGCCAGCAGCTTAGGCAGACAGGACCTACCATGGGAGACCCAGTACTTC
TRBJ2-7,TRBD1,few,TRBV29-1,14,CGVVGTGMSYEQYF,TGCGGCGTTGTGGGGACAGGAATGTCCTACGAGCAGTACTTC
TRBJ2-1,NA,NA,TRBV7-9,17,CASSFIPGDFGYNEQFF,TGTGCCAGCAGTTTTATTCCGGGGGACTTTGGATACAATGAGCAGTTCTTC
TRBJ1-2,NA,NA,TRBV15,14,CATSRTQTYYGYTF,TGTGCCACCAGCAGAACCCAGACGTACTATGGCTACACCTTC
TRBJ2-1,NA,NA,TRBV6-4,15,CASSDGEGQYNEQFF,TGTGCCAGCAGTGACGGAGAGGGCCAGTACAATGAGCAGTTCTTC
TRBJ2-7,NA,NA,TRBV12-3/TRBV12-4,17,CASSPVWPGTNSYEQYF,TGTGCCAGCAGCCCCGTCTGGCCCGGGACAAACTCCTACGAGCAGTACTTC
TRBJ2-1,NA,NA,TRBV11-2,17,CASSDFLAGSSYNEQFF,TGTGCCAGCAGCGACTTTCTGGCGGGGAGCTCCTACAATGAGCAGTTCTTC
TRBJ1-2,NA,NA,TRBV25-1,14,CASSDAGTRYGYTF,TGTGCCAGCAGTGACGCCGGGACAAGATATGGCTACACCTTC